These 20 T cell receptor beta chains were all obtained from the same sample, sequenced in a study of T cell responses to AZD1222 COVID-19 vaccine. Some clones are missing from TCRdb's copy, which holds only in-frame ones; the method was immunoSEQ multiplex PCR. The table shows under 40,000 clones, with about 84% occurring only once. The material was peripheral blood, obtained 28 days after the second AZD1222 dose. The source of these receptors is an adult who received the AZD1222 COVID-19 vaccine.

This clone has just a few counts. The rearrangement joins TRBV6-4 to TRBJ2-3, with 10 bases aligning to TRBD1. The CDR3 runs 14 residues. Germline CDR1 reads MRHNA; CDR2 reads SNTAGT. Losses at the gene ends were 2 bases for V and 4 bases for J; bases not matched to a gene: 0. The CDR3 sequence: CASSDGQGADTQYF. The DNA of the CDR3 is TGTGCCAGCAGTGACGGACAGGGGGCAGATACGCAGTATTTT.

V usage is TRBV27 and J usage is TRBJ2-4; no clear D gene. Germline CDR1 is MNHEY and CDR2 is SMNVEV (reference sequence). Trimming took 2 bases from V and 0 from J, leaving 5 bases between them. CDR3 length: 14 amino acids. The CDR3 DNA reads as TGTGCCAGCAGTTTAGACGGAGCCAAAAACATTCAGTACTTC. It yields the protein CASSLDGAKNIQYF.

J is TRBJ2-7 and V is TRBV24-1; tentatively, D is TRBD1 (5 bases). Trimming stripped 1 base from V and 6 bases from J, with 12 bases between. Germline values: CDR1 KGHDR, CDR2 SFDVKD. This CDR3 comprises 14 residues. Written as DNA, the CDR3 is TGTGCCACCAGTGATTTCCCGTATGGGGCCGAGCAGTACGTC. The encoded protein is CATSDFPYGAEQYV.

This clone has only one observation. The rearrangement links TRBV7-2 to TRBJ1-1, with TRBD1 as a possible D gene (6 bases). The germline V gene encodes CDR1 SGHTA and CDR2 FQGNSA. Trimming pared 8 bases from V and 1 base from J, leaving 11 bases between. CDR3 size: 13 residues. The CDR3 here is CASGGLGNTEAFF. The CDR3 DNA sequence: TGTGCCAGCGGGGGCCTTGGGAACACTGAAGCTTTCTTT.

V usage is TRBV11-2 and J usage is TRBJ2-1; TRBD2 matches 8 bases. The CDR3 sequence is 15 residues long. CDR1 is SGHAT, CDR2 FQNNGV, per germline. J gave up 15 bases and V 1 base, and 14 bases lay outside the gene matches. The CDR3 coding sequence is TGTGCCAGCAGCTTAGTGGGGCGGGAGGTGTATAAACTGTTCTTC. Translating it yields CASSLVGREVYKLFF.

The J gene is TRBJ2-6, the V gene TRBV9; a possible D gene is TRBD1 (5 bases). The CDR3 loop spans 17 amino acids. Trimming left V 3 bases short and J 0 bases short, with 13 bases between. Per germline, CDR1 SGDLS and CDR2 YYNGEE. CDR3 nucleotides: TGTGCCAGCAGCGGACAGATAACAAACTCTGGGGCCAACGTCCTGACTTTC. Encoded protein: CASSGQITNSGANVLTF.

The rearrangement joins TRBV6-5 to TRBJ2-1, with 8 bases aligning to TRBD2. Germline CDR1 reads MNHEY; CDR2 reads SVGAGI. This CDR3 contains 15 residues. V lost 5 bases, J lost 6 bases, and 9 bases stayed unmatched. CDR3 residues: CASSTRTSQTNEQFF. DNA of the CDR3: TGTGCCAGCAGTACCAGGACTAGCCAGACCAATGAGCAGTTCTTC.

V and J are TRBV7-2 and TRBJ1-6; possibly TRBD1 for D (5 bases). Trimming left V 0 bases short and J 6 bases short, with 9 bases between. Germline V gives CDR1 SGHTA, CDR2 FQGNSA. The CDR3 is 15 amino acids. The CDR3 region is CASSLAPGPNSPLHF. The CDR3 bases are TGTGCCAGCAGCTTAGCTCCAGGGCCTAATTCACCCCTCCACTTT.

Comments on this clone: A far bigger clonotype differs at one base, so this is likely a read error. The J gene is TRBJ2-5, the V gene TRBV30; D possibly uses TRBD1 or TRBD2 (6 bases each). Germline V gene sequence: CDR1 GTSNPN, CDR2 SVGIG (reference sequence). This CDR3 has 15 residues. Trimming stripped 3 bases from V and 2 bases from J, with 16 bases between. For the CDR3, the DNA is TGTGCCTGGAGCCGACTGGGGGGCAGTCAAGAGACCCAGTACTTC. It is translated as CAWSRLGGSQETQYF. The entire variable domain, with the rest obtained from reference TRBV30 and TRBJ2-5, is as follows: SQTIHQWPATLVQPVGSPLSLECTVEGTSNPNLYWYRQAAGRGLQLLFYSVGIGQISSEVPQNLSASRPQDRQFILSSKKLLLSDSGFYLCAWSRLGGSQETQYFGPGTRLLVL.

A few counts support this clone. The chain joins TRBV14 to TRBJ1-2; TRBD1 matches at 8 bases. The CDR3 is made up of 20 amino acids. V trimming: 2 bases; J trimming: 2 bases; junction bases outside the gene matches: 19. CDR1 and CDR2 (germline): SGHDN, FVKESK. The DNA for the CDR3 is TGTGCCAGCAGCCAAATAAGATCCGGGACAGGCACTATTGAGAACTATGGCTACACCTTC. It translates to CASSQIRSGTGTIENYGYTF.

This rearrangement joins TRBV19 to TRBJ2-1; 10 positions match TRBD2. Unmatched junction bases numbered 10, after V lost 6 bases and J lost 8 bases. Germline loops: CDR1 LNHDA, CDR2 SQIVND (reference sequence). This CDR3 region has 15 residues. CDR3 sequence (DNA): TGTGCCAGTAGCAAGGTGGCTAGCGGGAGAGATGAGCAGTTCTTC. Translating gives CASSKVASGRDEQFF.

The chain uses TRBV27 and TRBJ2-7; D is tentatively TRBD1 or TRBD2 (5 bases each). V was pared by 2 bases and J by 4 bases, with 12 bases between. Germline V CDR1 and CDR2: MNHEY, SMNVEV (reference sequence). The CDR3 has 14 residues. CDR3 DNA sequence: TGTGCCAGCAGTTTACGGGGCGCAAGTTACGAGCAGTACTTC. Translation gives CASSLRGASYEQYF.

The chain carries TRBV6-5 and TRBJ1-1; no clear D gene. Germline CDR1 and CDR2: MNHEY and SVGAGI. Between the trimmed V and J ends, which lost 8 bases and 1 base, there was a span of 14 bases. The CDR3 has 14 residues. As DNA, the CDR3 is TGTGCCAGCCAAGACGGATCGGGGAACACTGAAGCTTTCTTT. Translation: CASQDGSGNTEAFF.

This chain joins TRBV7-6 and TRBJ2-1; D is unclear. The germline gives CDR1 SGHVS, CDR2 FNYEAQ. The CDR3 runs to 13 residues. Trimming stripped 5 bases from V and 0 bases from J, with 5 bases between. The CDR3 protein is CASSVTSYNEQFF. The CDR3 DNA reads as TGTGCCAGCAGCGTAACCTCCTACAATGAGCAGTTCTTC.

This clone is labeled as medium-sized. This chain uses TRBV3-1 (or the pseudogene TRBV3-2) with TRBJ2-1; 9 nucleotides align to TRBD2. CDR1 is LGHDT and CDR2 is YNNKEL in the germline V gene (reference sequence). The CDR3 consists of 17 residues. Trimming took 3 bases from V and 5 from J; bases not matched to a gene: 11. The CDR3 here is CASSQGTGTSRNNEQFF. The CDR3 nucleotides read TGTGCCAGCAGCCAGGGTACCGGGACTAGCAGAAACAATGAGCAGTTCTTC.

This clone turned up a few times. The V gene is TRBV7-2, the J gene TRBJ2-3; 10 bases are shared with TRBD2. The CDR3 has 16 amino acids. Germline CDR1 SGHTA, CDR2 FQGNSA. V shed 5 bases and J 5 bases; nucleotides not matched to a gene: 10. The CDR3 loop is CASSPLLAGRGDTQYF. CDR3 bases: TGTGCCAGCAGCCCCCTACTAGCGGGAAGAGGAGATACGCAGTATTTT.

V is TRBV27 and J is TRBJ2-7; 7 nucleotides align to TRBD2. The CDR3 runs 15 residues. J was trimmed by 6 bases and V by 7 bases; bases with no gene match: 15. Germline lookup yields CDR1 MNHEY and CDR2 SMNVEV (reference sequence). CDR3: CASKPARAGVSEQYV. The CDR3 coding sequence is TGTGCCAGCAAGCCCGCCCGGGCGGGAGTCTCCGAGCAGTACGTC.

The chain combines TRBV5-6 with TRBJ2-6, with 8 bases lining up with TRBD1. The CDR3 runs to 16 residues. V dropped 0 bases and J dropped 2; count of bases not matched to a gene: 1. Germline assignment: CDR1 SGHDT and CDR2 YYEEEE. The CDR3 reads CASSLDRGTGANVLTF. Written as DNA, the CDR3 is TGTGCCAGCAGCTTGGACAGGGGGACTGGGGCCAACGTCCTGACTTTC.

The V call is TRBV20-1, the J call TRBJ1-1, with D tentatively TRBD1 (5 bases). The CDR3 consists of 14 residues. Germline lookup yields CDR1 DFQATT and CDR2 SNEGSKA (reference sequence). The V end lost 3 bases, the J end lost 12 bases, and 23 bases lay between the germline ends. In DNA, the CDR3 is TGCAGTGCTAGTATAATGGGGGGGAGGCAACTGACTTTCTTT. This sequence encodes CSASIMGGRQLTFF.

The chain has TRBV18 and TRBJ2-5, with D hard to call. This CDR3 is built from 13 residues. Trimming pared 6 bases from V and 4 bases from J, leaving 12 bases between. Germline V lookup: CDR1 KGHSH, CDR2 LQKENI. CDR3 region: CASSPDKGETQYF. CDR3 in DNA: TGTGCCAGCTCCCCCGACAAGGGAGAGACCCAGTACTTC.